A single TCR beta chain is shown here with its context. CDR1 is LNHNV and CDR2 is YYDKDF in the germline V gene (reference sequence). V shed 5 bases and J 6 bases; nucleotides not matched to a gene: 11. There are 15 residues in the CDR3. The record originates from a study of blood T cell repertoires in COVID-19. On the study more broadly: Italy, Spain and the United States were the sources of the convalescent and acute COVID-19 samples. Sample material is recorded as cDNA or gDNA derived from T cells, B-cell-depleted T cells, or PBMCs.

Generated by immunoSEQ multiplex PCR, the TCRdb table keeps only in-frame clones and is missing some. The profile shows tens of thousands of clones, about 80% of them singletons. Followed longitudinally, the Seattle patients had been enrolled during active infection. What was sequenced was peripheral blood. This chain joins TRBV15 and TRBJ2-7; 9 bases fit TRBD1. The receptor comes from a man aged 45-65 years with COVID-19, enrolled during active disease. CDR3 sequence: CATSRSLGQGSEQYF. The CDR3 bases are TGTGCCACCAGCCGGTCTCTGGGACAGGGTTCCGAGCAGTACTTC.